Listed below are T cell receptor beta chains from one sample, sequenced in a study of cytomegalovirus exposure and HLA in healthy donors. TCRdb's copy holds only in-frame clones and misses some; the assay was immunoSEQ multiplex PCR. The data contain 150,000 to 200,000 clones, roughly four fifths of them seen just once; the ten biggest clones take up around 3.1%. Sequenced material: PBMCs. The receptors come from a woman aged 40 to 50 in good health and CMV-seronegative. The CDR3 runs from the conserved cysteine through the conserved F or W. D genes are given only for firm matches. Not all rows give a size; the values are once, few, many and, for expanded clones, a class.

d_call	j_call	clone_size	v_call	cdr3_aa	cdr3_nt
TRBD2	TRBJ2-7	once	TRBV7-2	CASRLAGGLEQYF	TGTGCCAGCAGACTAGCGGGGGGCTTAGAGCAGTACTTC
-	TRBJ2-3	few	TRBV18	CASSPGKTSLDTQYF	TGTGCCAGCTCACCCGGGAAAACCAGTTTAGATACGCAGTATTTT
-	TRBJ2-3	-	TRBV13	CASSYPTGTDTQYF	TGTGCCAGCAGCTACCCGACTGGCACAGATACGCAGTATTTT
TRBD2	TRBJ2-1	-	TRBV9	CASSVLGAGGTYNEQFF	TGTGCCAGCAGCGTACTTGGGGCGGGGGGCACCTACAATGAGCAGTTCTTC
-	TRBJ1-6	-	TRBV7-2	CASSGSQGRRNSPLHF	TGTGCCAGCAGCGGGAGTCAGGGGCGGCGTAATTCACCCCTCCACTTT
-	TRBJ1-1	-	TRBV19	CASSSKGELFTEAFF	TGTGCCAGTAGCAGTAAGGGGGAACTTTTCACTGAAGCTTTCTTT
-	TRBJ1-5	-	TRBV27	CASSLSRGSNQPQHF	TGTGCCAGCAGTTTAAGCAGGGGAAGCAATCAGCCCCAGCATTTT
-	TRBJ1-1	-	TRBV19	CASRPHGGSPEAFF	TGTGCCAGTAGGCCCCACGGGGGGAGCCCTGAAGCTTTCTTT
-	TRBJ2-2	-	TRBV7-2	CASSGPNTGELFF	TGTGCCAGCAGCGGCCCGAACACCGGGGAGCTGTTTTTT
-	TRBJ1-1	-	TRBV28	CASTPAAADTEAFF	TGTGCCAGCACCCCCGCCGCGGCGGACACTGAAGCTTTCTTT
-	TRBJ1-1	-	TRBV27	CASSQRLGGEAFF	TGTGCCAGCAGCCAACGCCTCGGGGGTGAAGCTTTCTTT
-	TRBJ2-1	-	TRBV29-1	CSVEGQGSYNEQFF	TGCAGCGTTGAAGGGCAGGGCTCCTACAATGAGCAGTTCTTC
-	TRBJ1-1	-	TRBV27	CASSSPYTGYTEAFF	TGTGCCAGCAGTTCCCCCTACACGGGGTACACTGAAGCTTTCTTT
TRBD1	TRBJ1-1	-	TRBV5-1	CASSLGQANTEAFF	TGCGCCAGCAGCCTGGGACAGGCGAACACTGAAGCTTTCTTT
-	TRBJ2-5	-	TRBV5-1	CASSLVPTNQETQYF	TGCGCCAGCAGCTTGGTTCCTACCAACCAAGAGACCCAGTACTTC
TRBD2	TRBJ2-3	-	TRBV10-3	CAIGTSGSSTDTQYF	TGTGCCATAGGGACTAGCGGATCTAGCACAGATACGCAGTATTTT
TRBD2	TRBJ2-2	few	TRBV18	CASSTGGPNTGELFF	TGTGCCAGCTCAACGGGGGGGCCAAACACCGGGGAGCTGTTTTTT
TRBD1	TRBJ1-5	-	TRBV4-1	CASSQWTGGQPQHF	TGCGCCAGCAGCCAATGGACAGGGGGACAGCCCCAGCATTTT
TRBD2	TRBJ2-3	few	TRBV7-9	CASSLGSSSGNTDTQYF	TGTGCCAGCAGCTTAGGCTCGTCTAGCGGAAACACAGATACGCAGTATTTT